The 27 T cell receptor beta chains listed next were all sequenced from one sample in a study of blood T cell repertoires in COVID-19. Produced via immunoSEQ multiplex PCR; TCRdb's table is partial and in-frame only. The sample lists about 330,000 clones, 80% to 90% seen once, with 6.4% in the top ten. Sequencing was carried out using peripheral blood. Receptor source: a man aged 18-30 years who had recovered from COVID-19.

This sequence joins TRBV4-3 and TRBJ2-1; a possible D gene is TRBD2 (5 bases). Trimming removed 0 bases from V and 10 bases from J, with 13 bases in between. CDR1 is LGHNA, CDR2 YSLEER, per germline. The CDR3 extends over 14 amino acids. CDR3 region: CASSQDKPPGEQFF. In DNA form, the CDR3 reads TGCGCCAGCAGCCAAGATAAACCCCCGGGAGAGCAGTTCTTC.

The V gene is TRBV27, the J gene TRBJ2-4; D unclear. There are 15 residues in the CDR3. The ends were cut back, 6 bases at V and 0 bases at J, with 12 bases in the middle. In germline, CDR1 is MNHEY, CDR2 SMNVEV (reference sequence). The CDR3 DNA sequence: TGTGCCAGCAGACCTCCAGGCCTAGCCAAAAACATTCAGTACTTC. It yields the protein CASRPPGLAKNIQYF.

The sample holds a few counts of this clone. The V and J genes are TRBV6-6 and TRBJ2-7, with D possibly TRBD1 on 6 matching bases. Per the germline V gene, CDR1 is MNHNY and CDR2 is SVGAGI (reference sequence). Trimming took 8 bases from V and 2 from J, leaving 10 bases between them. The CDR3 has 12 residues. The CDR3 nucleotides are TGTGCCAGCCAACAGGGTCCCTACGAGCAGTACTTC. The encoded protein is CASQQGPYEQYF.

The V gene is TRBV6-2 or TRBV6-3, the J gene TRBJ2-5; 11 bases agree with TRBD2. Germline V lookup: CDR1 MNHEY, CDR2 SVGEGT. This CDR3 is 18 amino acids long. V was pared by 2 bases and J by 0 bases, with 8 bases of the junction left unmatched. CDR3 sequence (DNA): TGTGCCAGCAGTTACCATCTAGCGGGGGGTGGGTACCAAGAGACCCAGTACTTC. This codes for CASSYHLAGGGYQETQYF.

The rearrangement links TRBV2 to TRBJ1-2, with TRBD1 identical over 7 bases. V shed 3 bases and J 6 bases; nucleotides not matched to a gene: 4. The CDR3 is 13 residues long. From germline, CDR1 is SNHLY and CDR2 FYNNEI. Here the CDR3 reads CASSDLDRDGYTF. The CDR3 coding sequence is TGTGCCAGCAGTGATTTAGACAGGGATGGCTACACCTTC.

This chain joins TRBV5-1 and TRBJ1-1, with 12 bases identical to TRBD1. The CDR3 runs to 17 residues. J gave up 1 base and V 5 bases, and 9 bases lay outside the gene matches. Germline V gives CDR1 SGHRS, CDR2 YFSETQ. CDR3 sequence: CASSYTGQGASNTEAFF. The CDR3 nucleotides are TGCGCCAGCAGTTATACGGGACAGGGGGCGTCGAACACTGAAGCTTTCTTT. The full variable domain, in which reference TRBV5-1 and TRBJ1-1 provide the parts outside the CDR3, is KAGVTQTPRYLIKTRGQQVTLSCSPISGHRSVSWYQQTPGQGLQFLFEYFSETQRNKGNFPGRFSGRQFSNSRSEMNVSTLELGDSALYLCASSYTGQGASNTEAFFGQGTRLTVV.

The chain recombines TRBV5-4 with TRBJ1-1; TRBD1 aligns across 9 bases. The V gene's germline CDR1 is SGHNT and CDR2 YYREEE (reference sequence). V dropped 0 bases and J dropped 5; count of bases not matched to a gene: 2. The CDR3 sequence is 14 residues long. The CDR3 loop reads CASSLGDRVTEAFF. CDR3 DNA: TGTGCCAGCAGCTTGGGGGACAGGGTTACTGAAGCTTTCTTT.

This sequence joins TRBV12-3 or TRBV12-4 and TRBJ2-1, with D hard to call. Trimming removed 6 bases from V and 0 bases from J, with 6 bases in between. This CDR3 contains 13 residues. The CDR3 DNA reads as TGTGCCAGCAGCCTCGGCTCCTACAATGAGCAGTTCTTC. Protein product: CASSLGSYNEQFF.

This clone was recorded a few times. CDR3 sequence: CASSLDSNEQFF. The CDR3 DNA reads TGTGCCAGCAGCTTAGACAGCAATGAGCAGTTCTTC. The rearrangement links TRBV7-9 to TRBJ2-1; D unresolved. This CDR3 spans 12 amino acids. V gave up 1 base and J gave up 6 bases, with 4 bases separating them. CDR1 SEHNR and CDR2 FQNEAQ come from the germline V gene (reference sequence).

The chain is built from TRBV19 and TRBJ2-3; 14 bases agree with TRBD2. This CDR3 contains 18 residues. The germline V gene encodes CDR1 LNHDA and CDR2 SQIVND (reference sequence). V trimming: 5 bases; J trimming: 4 bases; junction bases outside the gene matches: 11. DNA for the CDR3: TGTGCCAGTAGTCGACTAGCGGGAGGGAGGGCCGGGTCAGATACGCAGTATTTT. Translating it yields CASSRLAGGRAGSDTQYF.

V usage is TRBV7-9 and J usage is TRBJ1-6, with D possibly matching TRBD1 (5 bases). This CDR3 spans 15 amino acids. The ends were cut back, 1 base at V and 5 bases at J, with 9 bases in the middle. The germline V gene has CDR1 SEHNR and CDR2 FQNEAQ (reference sequence). The CDR3 coding sequence is TGTGCCAGCAGCTTAGGGGGCAGGCATAATTCACCCCTCCACTTT. It encodes CASSLGGRHNSPLHF.

This sequence joins TRBV29-1 and TRBJ1-1, with TRBD1 as a possible D gene (5 bases). The CDR3 has 14 residues. The V and J ends lost 4 bases and 2 bases respectively, with 14 bases between them. Germline V gene sequence: CDR1 SQVTM, CDR2 ANQGSEA. For the CDR3, the DNA is TGCAGCGTTGGATCAGGGCCCTTAAACACTGAAGCTTTCTTT. This gives the protein CSVGSGPLNTEAFF.

CDR3: CASSSRGQVYNEQFF. CDR3 bases: TGTGCCAGCAGCTCCCGGGGTCAAGTTTACAATGAGCAGTTCTTC. This rearrangement joins TRBV5-8 to TRBJ2-1, with TRBD2 as a possible D gene (5 bases). The CDR3 spans 15 residues. Looked up from germline, CDR1 is SGHTS and CDR2 is YDEGEE. V was shortened by 3 bases and J by 4 bases, with 14 bases between the two germline ends. Complete variable domain (other parts from reference TRBV5-8 and TRBJ2-1): EAGVTQSPTHLIKTRGQQATLRCSPISGHTSVYWYQQALGLGLQFLLWYDEGEERNRGNFPPRFSGRQFPNYSSELNVNALELEDSALYLCASSSRGQVYNEQFFGPGTRLTVL.

V usage is TRBV9 and J usage is TRBJ2-4; 7 bases match TRBD2. V lost 4 bases and J lost 7; bases outside the gene matches: 5. This CDR3 is 13 amino acids long. Looked up from germline, CDR1 is SGDLS and CDR2 is YYNGEE. CDR3 in DNA: TGTGCCAGCAGCTCATGGGAGGGCAACATTCAGTACTTC. Translated: CASSSWEGNIQYF.

V is TRBV4-1 and J is TRBJ2-1, with 13 bases aligning to TRBD2. Germline lookup yields CDR1 MGHRA and CDR2 YSYEKL. V was pared by 4 bases and J by 7 bases, with 4 bases of the junction left unmatched. The CDR3 consists of 15 residues. In DNA, the CDR3 is TGCGCCAGCAGCCCCACTAGCGGGGGGGCTAATGAGCAGTTCTTC. It specifies CASSPTSGGANEQFF.

This rearrangement joins TRBV7-8 to TRBJ2-3, with D unresolved. Germline V gene lookup returns CDR1 SGHVS and CDR2 FQNEAQ. The CDR3 runs to 12 residues. V lost 1 base and J lost 6, with 5 bases in between. CDR3: CASSLERDTQYF. The CDR3 coding sequence is TGTGCCAGCAGCTTAGAACGGGATACGCAGTATTTT.

Here the CDR3 reads CASSLGLMTVKNSPLHF. The CDR3 DNA reads as TGTGCCAGCAGCTTAGGGTTGATGACAGTTAAGAATTCACCCCTCCACTTT. The chain carries TRBV11-2 and TRBJ1-6; possibly TRBD1 for D (5 bases). Germline V gene sequence: CDR1 SGHAT, CDR2 FQNNGV. V shed 1 base and J shed 7 bases, with 17 bases lying between them. CDR3 size: 17 residues.

The V and J genes are TRBV5-6 and TRBJ1-1, with D possibly being TRBD1 (5 bases). The ends were cut back, 4 bases at V and 0 bases at J, with 7 bases in the middle. This CDR3 has 13 residues. Germline V gene lookup returns CDR1 SGHDT and CDR2 YYEEEE. The CDR3 loop is CASSRTLNTEAFF. In DNA, the CDR3 is TGTGCCAGCAGCCGGACACTGAACACTGAAGCTTTCTTT. The full variable domain, with the rest looked up from reference TRBV5-6 and TRBJ1-1, is DAGVTQSPTHLIKTRGQQVTLRCSPKSGHDTVSWYQQALGQGPQFIFQYYEEEERQRGNFPDRFSGHQFPNYSSELNVNALLLGDSALYLCASSRTLNTEAFFGQGTRLTVV.

This clone was recorded only once. J is TRBJ1-5 and V is TRBV5-1, with 8 bases identical to TRBD1. Unmatched junction bases numbered 4, after V lost 0 bases and J lost 2 bases. CDR1 is SGHRS and CDR2 is YFSETQ in the germline V gene. The CDR3 sequence is 16 residues long. Here the CDR3 reads CASSLGGTGGNQPQHF. The DNA of the CDR3 is TGCGCCAGCAGCTTGGGCGGGACAGGTGGCAATCAGCCCCAGCATTTT.

The chain recombines TRBV27 with TRBJ1-1, with a possible D match to TRBD1 (5 bases). The CDR3 extends over 13 amino acids. Germline loops: CDR1 MNHEY, CDR2 SMNVEV (reference sequence). V was cut by 5 bases and J by 4 bases, with 11 bases left in between. CDR3 bases: TGTGCCAGCAGTCGGGACTATGGCACTGAAGCTTTCTTT. It translates to CASSRDYGTEAFF.

V usage is TRBV11-3 and J usage is TRBJ2-3; 10 bases are shared with TRBD2. Germline V gives CDR1 SGHNT, CDR2 YENEEA. Unmatched junction bases numbered 8, after V lost 3 bases and J lost 5 bases. The CDR3 contains 16 residues. This chain's CDR3 is CASSFSEREGLDTQYF. As DNA, the CDR3 is TGTGCCAGCAGCTTCTCGGAGCGGGAGGGCCTAGATACGCAGTATTTT.

The rearrangement links TRBV19 to TRBJ1-1; 12 bases match TRBD1. CDR1 is LNHDA and CDR2 is SQIVND in the germline V gene (reference sequence). The CDR3 contains 18 residues. V shed 5 bases, J shed 0 bases, and the junction held 10 bases outside the gene matches. CDR3 nucleotides: TGTGCCAGTAGTGCTTTCTATGGGACAGGGGGCCTGAACACTGAAGCTTTCTTT. Translating gives CASSAFYGTGGLNTEAFF.

The chain recombines TRBV6-6 with TRBJ2-2; 7 bases map to TRBD2. This CDR3 contains 16 residues. Germline V gene data show CDR1 as MNHNY and CDR2 as SVGAGI (reference sequence). J lost 4 bases, V lost 0 bases, and 5 bases had no gene match. The CDR3 loop reads CASSYSSLAVTGELFF. The CDR3, as DNA: TGTGCCAGCAGTTACTCCTCCCTAGCGGTCACCGGGGAGCTGTTTTTT.

J is TRBJ2-1 and V is TRBV9; weak D call: TRBD2 (5 bases). Germline assignment: CDR1 SGDLS and CDR2 YYNGEE. The length of the CDR3 is 18 residues. V dropped 0 bases and J dropped 0 bases, with 16 bases sitting between them. The CDR3 region is CASSVGGIASSSYNEQFF. In nucleotides, the CDR3 is TGTGCCAGCAGCGTAGGGGGAATAGCGTCGAGCTCCTACAATGAGCAGTTCTTC. The complete variable domain, with remaining parts taken from reference TRBV9 and TRBJ2-1, reads DSGVTQTPKHLITATGQRVTLRCSPRSGDLSVYWYQQSLDQGLQFLIQYYNGEERAKGNILERFSAQQFPDLHSELNLSSLELGDSALYFCASSVGGIASSSYNEQFFGPGTRLTVL.

The genes are TRBV6-2 or TRBV6-3 and TRBJ1-2; TRBD1 aligns across 8 bases. The CDR3 totals 14 residues. Trimming cost V 6 bases and J 7 bases; bases outside gene matches: 10. Germline V lookup: CDR1 MNHEY, CDR2 SVGEGT. CDR3 sequence (DNA): TGTGCCAGCAGCCTGGGACAGGAGGTGGGTGGCTACACCTTC. It specifies CASSLGQEVGGYTF.

The chain uses TRBV7-3 and TRBJ2-1, with D possibly matching TRBD2 (6 bases). V was shortened by 1 base and J by 5 bases, with 15 bases between the two germline ends. Germline CDR1 and CDR2: SGHTA and FQGTGA. The length of the CDR3 is 16 residues. The CDR3 spells CASSLKTSFYHNEQFF. The CDR3, as DNA: TGTGCCAGCAGCTTAAAGACTAGTTTCTACCACAATGAGCAGTTCTTC. The full variable domain, its missing parts supplied by reference TRBV7-3 and TRBJ2-1, is GAGVSQTPSNKVTEKGKYVELRCDPISGHTALYWYRQSLGQGPEFLIYFQGTGAADDSGLPNDRFFAVRPEGSVSTLKIQRTERGDSAVYLCASSLKTSFYHNEQFFGPGTRLTVL.

The chain links TRBV2 to TRBJ2-3, with D perhaps TRBD2 (6 bases). The CDR3 extends over 13 amino acids. Germline V gene sequence: CDR1 SNHLY, CDR2 FYNNEI. V was trimmed by 11 bases and J by 0 bases, leaving 12 bases between them. Here the CDR3 DNA reads TGTGCCGTACCGACTAGGAGCACAGATACGCAGTATTTT. This sequence encodes CAVPTRSTDTQYF. The full variable domain, rest sourced from reference TRBV2 and TRBJ2-3, is EPEVTQTPSHQVTQMGQEVILRCVPISNHLYFYWYRQILGQKVEFLVSFYNNEISEKSEIFDDQFSVERPDGSNFTLKIRSTKLEDSAMYFCAVPTRSTDTQYFGPGTRLTVL.